The 25 T cell receptor beta chains in this list originate from one sample, sequenced in a study of CXCR3-negative and CXCR3-positive naive CD8 T cells. Antigens of these TCRs are unknown. General study findings and limits: More hydrophobic TRB CDR3s occurred in CXCR3-positive than in CXCR3-negative naive cells.

Libraries were UMI-labeled 5' RACE TRB cDNA. TCRdb reanalyzed the 5' RACE reads and collapses them to one entry per CDR3 protein, without DNA. The sample table sets out 5,800 or so distinct CDR3 sequences. Sample: naive CXCR3+ CD8+ T cells from blood. Subset given: CD45RO-CCR7+CD27+CD95- naive CD8+ T cells expressing CXCR3 (TNR3+). The receptors were gathered from a human donor in good health. Some clones in this sample may be carry-over from other donors' samples.

The J gene is TRBJ1-6, the V gene TRBV2; the D call of TRBD1 rests on TCRdb alone, since no DNA is present to check it. CDR3 length: 16 residues. Germline V CDR1 and CDR2: SNHLY, FYNNEI. CDR3 sequence: CASSQLGTDRSSPLHF.

This clonotype is labeled medium-sized based on frequency. This CDR3 reads CSVASGETYEQYF. The gene calls are TRBV29-1 and TRBJ2-7; the D gene TCRdb calls, TRBD1, cannot be checked with no DNA. In germline, CDR1 is SQVTM, CDR2 ANQGSEA. The CDR3 has 13 amino acids.

This clonotype is identified as medium-sized from frequency. V and J are TRBV28 and TRBJ2-7; TCRdb's D call of TRBD1 is untestable without DNA. Germline values: CDR1 MDHEN, CDR2 SYDVKM. The CDR3 contains 12 residues. The CDR3 loop reads CASSWDSYEQYF.

This clonotype shows up as medium-sized by frequency. The chain couples TRBV2 to TRBJ2-2; the D gene TCRdb calls, TRBD2, cannot be checked with no DNA. This CDR3 spans 16 amino acids. The V gene's germline CDR1 is SNHLY and CDR2 FYNNEI. The CDR3: CASSGLSGGNTGELFF.

The chain combines TRBV29-1 with TRBJ1-1; without DNA, the TCRdb call of TRBD1 cannot be checked. CDR1 and CDR2 (germline): SQVTM, ANQGSEA. The CDR3 extends over 13 amino acids. CDR3 protein: CSVETGTNTEAFF.

The chain combines TRBV7-9 with TRBJ2-3; the TCRdb call, TRBD2, lacks DNA for checking. There are 16 residues in the CDR3. Looked up from germline, CDR1 is SEHNR and CDR2 is FQNEAQ (reference sequence). CDR3 amino acids: CASTLPGGRDSDTQYF.

V and J are TRBV18 and TRBJ1-1. The CDR3 runs to 15 residues. Germline CDR1 is KGHSH and CDR2 is LQKENI. CDR3 amino acids: CASSLQTTMNTEAFF.

The chain couples TRBV12-3 or TRBV12-4 to TRBJ1-4; without DNA, the TCRdb call of TRBD1 cannot be checked. The CDR3 has 14 amino acids. The CDR3 loop is CASRTQGYNEKLFF.

The chain has TRBV28 and TRBJ2-2. The germline CDR1 and CDR2 sequences are MDHEN and SYDVKM. The CDR3 has 15 residues. The CDR3 loop reads CASSFAGSRSGELFF.

The V call is TRBV6-2 or TRBV6-3, the J call TRBJ2-1. Germline lookup yields CDR1 MNHEY and CDR2 SVGEGT. The CDR3 has 19 amino acids. Here the CDR3 reads CASSYYSSGVRLSYNEQFF.

This chain uses TRBV29-1 with TRBJ2-7. The V gene's germline CDR1 is SQVTM and CDR2 ANQGSEA. The CDR3 sequence is 12 residues long. The chain's CDR3 is CSVERVEDEQYF.

This clonotype shows up as medium-sized by frequency. J is TRBJ2-2 and V is TRBV5-6. Per the germline V gene, CDR1 is SGHDT and CDR2 is YYEEEE. This CDR3 contains 13 residues. CDR3 sequence: CASSVTNTGELFF.

The chain combines TRBV9 with TRBJ1-1. CDR1 is SGDLS, CDR2 YYNGEE, per germline. The CDR3 spans 13 residues. The CDR3 region is CASSLGSKTEAFF.

This clonotype is deemed medium-sized by its frequency. V is TRBV27 and J is TRBJ2-7; with no DNA, the TCRdb D assignment of TRBD2 cannot be verified. The germline V gene has CDR1 MNHEY and CDR2 SMNVEV (reference sequence). This CDR3 contains 13 residues. The CDR3 is CASSLGRRGEQYF.

The chain has TRBV10-3 and TRBJ2-5; TCRdb returns TRBD2, unconfirmable since there is no DNA. This CDR3 contains 17 residues. Germline V gene sequence: CDR1 ENHRY, CDR2 SYGVKD. This CDR3 is CAISEKLAGGRQETQYF.

This clonotype is labeled medium-sized (0.01 to 0.1%) based on frequency. This rearrangement joins TRBV29-1 to TRBJ2-7; TCRdb picks TRBD2, but there is no DNA to check that call. From germline, CDR1 is SQVTM and CDR2 ANQGSEA. The CDR3 consists of 11 residues. CDR3 sequence: CSVGGEGEQYF.

This clonotype is labeled medium-sized (0.01 to 0.1%) based on frequency. The chain links TRBV10-3 to TRBJ2-6; the D gene TCRdb calls, TRBD1, cannot be checked with no DNA. Germline CDR1 is ENHRY and CDR2 is SYGVKD. This CDR3 contains 15 residues. The CDR3 sequence: CAISGDTAGANVLTF.

This rearrangement joins TRBV2 to TRBJ2-7. This CDR3 comprises 11 residues. Germline CDR1 SNHLY, CDR2 FYNNEI. The chain's CDR3 is CASSETYEQYF.

The J gene is TRBJ2-7, the V gene TRBV7-6; TCRdb's assignment of TRBD2 cannot be checked, as there is no DNA. CDR3 size: 14 residues. CDR1 is SGHVS and CDR2 is FNYEAQ in the germline V gene. The CDR3 protein is CASTPGGSGGEQYF.

The genes are TRBV28 and TRBJ2-1; TCRdb designates TRBD1, a call that cannot be tested without DNA. Germline V CDR1 and CDR2: MDHEN, SYDVKM. The CDR3 is 14 residues long. The CDR3 reads CASSRDRELNEQFF.

The chain has TRBV9 and TRBJ2-3; TCRdb gives TRBD1 as the D gene, but with no DNA this cannot be confirmed. This CDR3 spans 15 amino acids. CDR1 SGDLS and CDR2 YYNGEE come from the germline V gene. This CDR3 reads CASSVEPGSTDTQYF. Based on the CDR3 plus reference TRBV9 and TRBJ2-3, the full variable domain is DSGVTQTPKHLITATGQRVTLRCSPRSGDLSVYWYQQSLDQGLQFLIQYYNGEERAKGNILERFSAQQFPDLHSELNLSSLELGDSALYFCASSVEPGSTDTQYFGPGTRLTVL.

The rearrangement uses TRBV28 and TRBJ1-6; TCRdb selects TRBD1, and the lack of DNA leaves this call unchecked. CDR3 length: 16 amino acids. Germline CDR1 reads MDHEN; CDR2 reads SYDVKM. This CDR3 is CASSPLTRTGRSPLHF.

This clonotype is classed as medium-sized (0.01 to 0.1%) by frequency. This sequence joins TRBV21-1 and TRBJ2-5. TRBV21-1 is termed a pseudogene. The CDR3 length is 13 residues. The chain's CDR3 is CASSKAVWETQYF.

This chain uses TRBV7-9 with TRBJ2-7; as DNA is missing, the TRBD1 call by TCRdb cannot be tested. CDR1 and CDR2 (germline): SEHNR, FQNEAQ (reference sequence). The CDR3 is made up of 19 amino acids. The CDR3 reads CASSGPKQIWQGGRDEQYF.

By frequency, this clonotype is medium-sized. The chain uses TRBV6-1 and TRBJ1-1. Per the germline V gene, CDR1 is MNHNS and CDR2 is SASEGT. CDR3 size: 13 residues. The CDR3 loop reads CASSEGLNTEAFF.